This entry describes one TCR beta chain. Trimming removed 5 bases from V and 0 bases from J; junction bases left unmatched: 10. This CDR3 spans 16 amino acids. The V gene's germline CDR1 is SGHDT and CDR2 YYEEEE. The sample comes from a study of blood T cell repertoires in COVID-19. Per the authors' pipeline: The assay estimated nucleated cells by amplifying reference gene primers. Profiling relied on immunoSEQ multiplex PCR, and the TCRdb table lists in-frame clones only, not all of them. For V, J and clone size, that table is used; D and trimming come from the DNA. The table has about 250,000 clones, approximately 90% seen once.

The sample taken for sequencing was PBMCs or T cells enriched from blood (not recorded which). The sequence was collected from a woman younger than 45 with acute COVID-19. V and J are TRBV5-6 and TRBJ1-1; 7 nucleotides align to TRBD1. As DNA, the CDR3 is TGTGCCAGCAGGGGCGACAGGGCCCGCATGAACACTGAAGCTTTCTTT. Its protein is CASRGDRARMNTEAFF.